This TCR beta chain is drawn from a study of patients and donors after allogeneic stem cell transplantation. With 1 base removed from V and 0 bases from J, the gap between germline ends came to 10 bases. This CDR3 spans 16 amino acids. Germline values: CDR1 SEHNR, CDR2 FQNEAQ (reference sequence). This clonotype came up a few times. Via MiXCR, TCRdb re-called the RT-PCR reads, giving one row per CDR3 protein. Among about 200,000 distinct CDR3 sequences listed, 38% were seen once. The genes are TRBV7-9 and TRBJ1-5; the D is unclear. The clonotype comes from a human donor who was either an allogeneic HSCT recipient or a stem cell or donor lymphocyte infusion donor (not recorded which). It is not recorded whose cells these are; they may come from a transplant donor. Sequences were obtained from blood, either unsorted or a sorted T cell fraction (not recorded which). CDR3 sequence (DNA): TGTGCCAGCAGCTTAGGGGAGCTAAATAGCAATCAGCCCCAGCATTTT. It encodes CASSLGELNSNQPQHF.